A selection of T cell receptor beta chains follows, all from one sample in a study of identical twins. TCRdb processed the 5' RACE reads anew with MiXCR; each CDR3 protein has one entry. The data hold 420,000 or so distinct CDR3 sequences, with roughly 20% observed a single time. Sample: naive T cells sorted from blood. These receptors all stem from a man in his forties or fifties in good health. Both conserved end residues are part of each CDR3. The D gene is left open where the match is weak. The size entry is marked missing in some rows and otherwise reads once, few, many or a size class.

J gene: TRBJ2-2
D gene: NA
V gene: TRBV3-1
clone size: many
CDR3 protein: CASSLTGPDTGELFF
CDR3 DNA: TGTGCCAGCAGCCTAACAGGGCCCGACACCGGGGAGCTGTTTTTT

J gene: TRBJ2-2
D gene: TRBD1
V gene: TRBV7-2
clone size: NA
CDR3 protein: CASSTKFQGDTRELFF
CDR3 DNA: TGTGCCAGCAGTACCAAATTTCAGGGGGACACCAGGGAGCTGTTTTTT

J gene: TRBJ2-6
D gene: NA
V gene: TRBV10-3
clone size: NA
CDR3 protein: CAISESRSSRANVLTF
CDR3 DNA: TGTGCCATCAGTGAGTCGAGGTCCTCTAGGGCCAACGTCCTGACTTTC

J gene: TRBJ2-2
D gene: NA
V gene: TRBV28
clone size: few
CDR3 protein: CASSSALGGKNTGELFF
CDR3 DNA: TGTGCCAGCAGTTCTGCCCTTGGGGGGAAAAACACCGGGGAGCTGTTTTTT

J gene: TRBJ2-1
D gene: TRBD1
V gene: TRBV7-9
clone size: NA
CDR3 protein: CASIGDRRNNEQFF
CDR3 DNA: TGTGCCAGCATCGGGGACAGGCGAAACAATGAGCAGTTCTTC

J gene: TRBJ2-2
D gene: TRBD2
V gene: TRBV6-2/TRBV6-3
clone size: NA
CDR3 protein: CASSNSGKNTGELLF
CDR3 DNA: TGTGCCAGCAGCAATAGCGGGAAGAACACCGGGGAGCTGCTTTTT

J gene: TRBJ2-3
D gene: TRBD1
V gene: TRBV12-3/TRBV12-4
clone size: few
CDR3 protein: CASSFAGGRRYF
CDR3 DNA: TGTGCCAGCAGTTTCGCAGGGGGAAGGAGGTATTTT

J gene: TRBJ2-1
D gene: TRBD2
V gene: TRBV13
clone size: NA
CDR3 protein: CASSPTTSGVYNEQFF
CDR3 DNA: TGTGCCAGCAGCCCGACGACTAGCGGAGTCTACAATGAGCAGTTCTTC

J gene: TRBJ2-7
D gene: NA
V gene: TRBV7-2
clone size: NA
CDR3 protein: CASSLAVATYEQYF
CDR3 DNA: TGTGCCAGCAGCTTAGCAGTGGCTACCTACGAGCAGTACTTC

J gene: TRBJ2-2
D gene: TRBD2
V gene: TRBV7-8
clone size: NA
CDR3 protein: CASSPSSGTTGELFF
CDR3 DNA: TGTGCCAGCAGCCCCTCTAGCGGGACGACCGGGGAGCTGTTTTTT

J gene: TRBJ2-3
D gene: TRBD2
V gene: TRBV6-1
clone size: NA
CDR3 protein: CASSLIWPPTSGSTDTQYF
CDR3 DNA: TGTGCCAGCAGCCTAATCTGGCCCCCGACTAGCGGAAGCACAGATACGCAGTATTTT

J gene: TRBJ2-4
D gene: NA
V gene: TRBV6-4
clone size: many
CDR3 protein: CASRRNARVGGQTLAKNIQYF
CDR3 DNA: TGTGCCAGCAGGCGTAATGCCCGGGTGGGGGGACAAACTTTAGCCAAAAACATTCAGTACTTC

J gene: TRBJ2-5
D gene: NA
V gene: TRBV4-2
clone size: NA
CDR3 protein: CASSHSPGQNQETQYF
CDR3 DNA: TGTGCCAGCAGCCATTCCCCAGGACAAAACCAAGAGACCCAGTACTTC

J gene: TRBJ2-5
D gene: NA
V gene: TRBV15
clone size: NA
CDR3 protein: CATSTLEGEPYQETQYF
CDR3 DNA: TGTGCCACCAGCACCCTCGAGGGGGAACCCTACCAAGAGACCCAGTACTTC

J gene: TRBJ1-4
D gene: NA
V gene: TRBV20-1
clone size: many
CDR3 protein: CSARPDEKLFF
CDR3 DNA: TGCAGTGCTAGGCCAGATGAAAAACTGTTTTTT

J gene: TRBJ2-1
D gene: NA
V gene: TRBV7-8
clone size: few
CDR3 protein: CASRSGTNNEQFF
CDR3 DNA: TGTGCCAGCAGATCCGGGACAAACAATGAGCAGTTCTTC

J gene: TRBJ1-2
D gene: TRBD1
V gene: TRBV7-8
clone size: few
CDR3 protein: CASSNHRGSNYGYTF
CDR3 DNA: TGTGCCAGCAGCAATCACAGGGGTTCTAACTATGGCTACACCTTC

J gene: TRBJ2-7
D gene: NA
V gene: TRBV23-1
clone size: few
CDR3 protein: CASSQGGTTNYEQYF
CDR3 DNA: TGCGCCAGCAGTCAAGGGGGGACAACCAACTACGAGCAGTACTTC

J gene: TRBJ2-3
D gene: TRBD2
V gene: TRBV9
clone size: NA
CDR3 protein: CASSVGSGGTSTQYF
CDR3 DNA: TGTGCCAGCAGCGTAGGGAGCGGGGGAACCTCTACGCAGTATTTT

J gene: TRBJ2-2
D gene: NA
V gene: TRBV4-3
clone size: many
CDR3 protein: CASSQEFARGATGELFF
CDR3 DNA: TGCGCCAGCAGCCAAGAGTTTGCCAGGGGGGCGACCGGGGAGCTGTTTTTT

J gene: TRBJ2-7
D gene: NA
V gene: TRBV11-2
clone size: many
CDR3 protein: CASSPSGDYEQYF
CDR3 DNA: TGTGCCAGCAGCCCCAGTGGGGACTACGAGCAGTACTTC

J gene: TRBJ2-7
D gene: NA
V gene: TRBV6-1
clone size: NA
CDR3 protein: CASKEALSYEQYF
CDR3 DNA: TGTGCCAGCAAAGAGGCCCTCTCCTACGAGCAGTACTTC

J gene: TRBJ2-1
D gene: NA
V gene: TRBV5-1
clone size: many
CDR3 protein: CASSQDYAAYNEQFF
CDR3 DNA: TGCGCCAGCAGCCAGGACTACGCAGCCTACAATGAGCAGTTCTTC

J gene: TRBJ2-7
D gene: TRBD2
V gene: TRBV5-6
clone size: few
CDR3 protein: CASSLARDYTYEQYF
CDR3 DNA: TGTGCCAGCAGCTTGGCCCGGGACTATACCTACGAGCAGTACTTC

J gene: TRBJ2-7
D gene: TRBD2
V gene: TRBV7-8
clone size: NA
CDR3 protein: CASSLVTSGSLGEQYF
CDR3 DNA: TGTGCCAGCAGCTTAGTGACTAGCGGGAGCCTGGGGGAGCAGTACTTC

J gene: TRBJ2-7
D gene: NA
V gene: TRBV7-9
clone size: NA
CDR3 protein: CASSGLKGGDSYEQYF
CDR3 DNA: TGTGCCAGCAGCGGATTAAAGGGGGGCGATTCCTACGAGCAGTACTTC

J gene: TRBJ1-1
D gene: NA
V gene: TRBV5-8
clone size: many
CDR3 protein: CASSQYGTDTEAFF
CDR3 DNA: TGTGCCAGCAGCCAATATGGGACCGACACTGAAGCTTTCTTT

J gene: TRBJ2-2
D gene: NA
V gene: TRBV24-1
clone size: NA
CDR3 protein: CATSDFTSKTGELFF
CDR3 DNA: TGTGCCACCAGTGATTTTACCTCGAAGACCGGGGAGCTGTTTTTT

J gene: TRBJ2-1
D gene: NA
V gene: TRBV6-1
clone size: NA
CDR3 protein: CASSEMGEQFF
CDR3 DNA: TGTGCCAGCAGTGAAATGGGGGAGCAGTTCTTC

J gene: TRBJ1-1
D gene: NA
V gene: TRBV5-1
clone size: many
CDR3 protein: CASSLVAGGDTEAFF
CDR3 DNA: TGCGCCAGCAGCTTGGTAGCAGGTGGGGACACTGAAGCTTTCTTT

J gene: TRBJ2-7
D gene: TRBD1
V gene: TRBV7-9
clone size: NA
CDR3 protein: CASSTGTGQSWEYEQYF
CDR3 DNA: TGTGCCAGCAGCACAGGGACAGGACAGAGTTGGGAGTACGAGCAGTACTTC

J gene: TRBJ1-1
D gene: NA
V gene: TRBV12-3/TRBV12-4
clone size: few
CDR3 protein: CASTRGAQEAFF
CDR3 DNA: TGTGCCAGCACCCGAGGGGCACAAGAAGCTTTCTTT

J gene: TRBJ1-5
D gene: NA
V gene: TRBV2
clone size: few
CDR3 protein: CASGSELPQHF
CDR3 DNA: TGTGCCAGCGGGAGTGAATTGCCCCAGCATTTT

J gene: TRBJ2-7
D gene: NA
V gene: TRBV4-2
clone size: few
CDR3 protein: CASSRSHYEQYF
CDR3 DNA: TGTGCCAGCAGCCGGTCCCACTACGAGCAGTACTTC

J gene: TRBJ2-1
D gene: TRBD2
V gene: TRBV5-6
clone size: NA
CDR3 protein: CASSLDGSSGRAYNEQFF
CDR3 DNA: TGTGCCAGCAGCTTGGATGGTTCTAGCGGGAGGGCCTACAATGAGCAGTTCTTC

J gene: TRBJ2-1
D gene: NA
V gene: TRBV5-6
clone size: NA
CDR3 protein: CASSTANEQFF
CDR3 DNA: TGTGCCAGCAGCACGGCTAATGAGCAGTTCTTC

J gene: TRBJ2-1
D gene: NA
V gene: TRBV4-1
clone size: few
CDR3 protein: CASSQDQSGTLLPIGQFF
CDR3 DNA: TGCGCCAGCAGCCAAGATCAGTCCGGGACTTTACTCCCTATTGGGCAGTTCTTC

J gene: TRBJ1-4
D gene: NA
V gene: TRBV5-1
clone size: NA
CDR3 protein: CASSPDLAPDEKLFF
CDR3 DNA: TGCGCCAGCAGCCCGGATTTGGCCCCCGATGAAAAACTGTTTTTT

J gene: TRBJ2-2
D gene: NA
V gene: TRBV6-1
clone size: few
CDR3 protein: CASSGTSTGELFF
CDR3 DNA: TGTGCCAGCTCCGGGACCTCAACCGGGGAGCTGTTTTTT

J gene: TRBJ2-1
D gene: NA
V gene: TRBV5-1
clone size: NA
CDR3 protein: CASSHPEQGWNEQFF
CDR3 DNA: TGCGCCAGCAGCCACCCTGAACAGGGATGGAATGAGCAGTTCTTC

J gene: TRBJ2-5
D gene: NA
V gene: TRBV7-9
clone size: NA
CDR3 protein: CATGGGHHQETQYF
CDR3 DNA: TGTGCCACAGGGGGGGGCCACCACCAAGAGACCCAGTACTTC

J gene: TRBJ2-3
D gene: NA
V gene: TRBV12-3/TRBV12-4
clone size: many
CDR3 protein: CASSLGGGPDTQYF
CDR3 DNA: TGTGCCAGCAGCCTAGGGGGGGGGCCAGATACGCAGTATTTT

J gene: TRBJ2-3
D gene: TRBD2
V gene: TRBV6-1
clone size: many
CDR3 protein: CASSRLAGGADTQYF
CDR3 DNA: TGTGCCAGCAGTCGTCTAGCGGGGGGAGCAGATACGCAGTATTTT

J gene: TRBJ1-4
D gene: TRBD1
V gene: TRBV25-1
clone size: few
CDR3 protein: CASRDRGAAGEKLFF
CDR3 DNA: TGTGCCAGCAGGGACAGGGGCGCCGCAGGGGAAAAACTGTTTTTT

J gene: TRBJ1-3
D gene: NA
V gene: TRBV6-5
clone size: many
CDR3 protein: CASSYRTPSSGNTIYF
CDR3 DNA: TGTGCCAGCAGTTACAGGACACCGAGCTCTGGAAACACCATATATTTT

J gene: TRBJ2-1
D gene: NA
V gene: TRBV28
clone size: NA
CDR3 protein: CASSSHRLEVEQFF
CDR3 DNA: TGTGCCAGCAGTTCACACCGACTAGAGGTAGAGCAGTTCTTC

J gene: TRBJ2-1
D gene: TRBD2
V gene: TRBV5-1
clone size: many
CDR3 protein: CASSLGAGTRNNEQFF
CDR3 DNA: TGCGCCAGCAGCTTGGGGGCCGGGACTAGGAACAATGAGCAGTTCTTC

J gene: TRBJ2-7
D gene: NA
V gene: TRBV29-1
clone size: many
CDR3 protein: CSVAQRQDSYEQYF
CDR3 DNA: TGCAGCGTCGCCCAACGACAGGACTCCTACGAGCAGTACTTC

J gene: TRBJ2-5
D gene: NA
V gene: TRBV4-2
clone size: NA
CDR3 protein: CASSQVYGGAPETQYF
CDR3 DNA: TGTGCCAGCAGCCAAGTTTACGGCGGGGCGCCGGAGACCCAGTACTTC

J gene: TRBJ2-7
D gene: TRBD1
V gene: TRBV7-2
clone size: NA
CDR3 protein: CASSQPGQSLYEQYF
CDR3 DNA: TGTGCCAGCAGCCAACCGGGACAGAGTCTCTACGAGCAGTACTTC